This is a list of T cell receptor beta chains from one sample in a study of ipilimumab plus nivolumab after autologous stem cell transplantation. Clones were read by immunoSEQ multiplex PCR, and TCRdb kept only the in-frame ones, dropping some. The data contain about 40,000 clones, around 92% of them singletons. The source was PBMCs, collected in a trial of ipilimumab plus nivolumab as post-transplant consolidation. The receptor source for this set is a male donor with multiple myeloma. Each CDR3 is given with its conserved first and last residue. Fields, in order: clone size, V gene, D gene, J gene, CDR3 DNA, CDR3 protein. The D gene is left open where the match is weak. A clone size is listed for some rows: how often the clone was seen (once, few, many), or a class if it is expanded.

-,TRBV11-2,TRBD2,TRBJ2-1,TGTGCCAGCAGCTTAGTCTTTCGACTAGCGGGAGGCCACAATGAGCAGTTCTTC,CASSLVFRLAGGHNEQFF
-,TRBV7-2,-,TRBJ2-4,TGTGCCAGCAGCCACTCTTATGGTGTTGCCAAAAACATTCAGTACTTC,CASSHSYGVAKNIQYF
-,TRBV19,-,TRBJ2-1,TGTGCCAGTAGAGGACCATGGACAAAGTTCTTC,CASRGPWTKFF
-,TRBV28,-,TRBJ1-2,TGTGCCAGCAGTTTCAGCCGGGCAGCATCTTTC,CASSFSRAASF
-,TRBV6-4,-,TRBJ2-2,TGTGCCAGCAGACAGAACACCGGGGAGCTGTTTTTT,CASRQNTGELFF
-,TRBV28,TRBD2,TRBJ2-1,TGTGCCAGCAGTTACATTCGTTTTTTAGGGACTAGCGGAATCTACAATGAGCAGTTCTTC,CASSYIRFLGTSGIYNEQFF
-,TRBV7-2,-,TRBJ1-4,TGTGCCAGCAGCTTAGGCGGTCAGCTTAATGAAAAACTGTTTTTT,CASSLGGQLNEKLFF
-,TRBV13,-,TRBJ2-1,TGTGCCAGCAGCCCCCAGAGGGGAGGAAGCTACAATGAGCAGTTCTTC,CASSPQRGGSYNEQFF
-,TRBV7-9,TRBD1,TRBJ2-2,TGTGCCAGCAGCCTCTCAGGGGGCGGAAACACCGGGGAGCTGTTTTTT,CASSLSGGGNTGELFF
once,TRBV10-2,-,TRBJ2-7,TGCGCCAGCAGTGAGGGGCGCGGCAGAACCTACGAGCAGTACTTC,CASSEGRGRTYEQYF
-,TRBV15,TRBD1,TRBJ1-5,TGTGCCACCAGCAGAGGGACAGGGGTAACCTATAGCAATCAGCCCCAGCATTTT,CATSRGTGVTYSNQPQHF
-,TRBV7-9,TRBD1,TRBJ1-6,TGTGCCAGCAGCTTAGTTGGGACAGATAATTCACCCCTCCACTTT,CASSLVGTDNSPLHF
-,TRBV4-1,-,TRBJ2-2,TGCGCCAGCAGCCAAGCCGACAGTATCACCGGGGAGCTGTTTTTT,CASSQADSITGELFF